The present T cell receptor beta chain was sequenced within a study of blood T cell repertoires in COVID-19. Background on the study: Sources were T cells, B-cell-depleted T cells, or PBMCs; the material itself was cDNA or gDNA.

The CDR3 has 14 amino acids. The germline CDR1 and CDR2 sequences are SGHTA and FQGNSA. Trimming cost V 8 bases and J 5 bases; bases outside gene matches: 12. In the authors' workflow: Amplified reference gene primers provided the basis for estimating nucleated cell counts. Profiled with immunoSEQ multiplex PCR; TCRdb holds only in-frame clones, not every one. The V and J calls and the clone size are those of that table, but D and trimming were determined from the DNA. This table has about 140,000 clones, around four fifths appearing once. This receptor was taken from a man between 60 and 70 years old who had recovered from COVID-19. Sequenced material: peripheral blood. The chain uses TRBV7-2 and TRBJ2-7, with 7 bases aligning to TRBD2. CDR3 bases: TGTGCCAGCTCGTATGTAGCGGGTGCCCACGAGCAGTACTTC. Its translation: CASSYVAGAHEQYF. Full variable domain (missing parts from reference TRBV7-2 and TRBJ2-7): GAGVSQSPSNKVTEKGKDVELRCDPISGHTALYWYRQSLGQGLEFLIYFQGNSAPDKSGLPSDRFSAERTGGSVSTLTIQRTQQEDSAVYLCASSYVAGAHEQYFGPGTRLTVT.